This is a list of T cell receptor beta chains from one sample in a study of T-cell memory formation after mild COVID-19. One entry per CDR3 protein results from TCRdb running MiXCR on the 5' RACE reads. This repertoire shows 400,000 to 450,000 distinct CDR3 sequences, about 20% found once; its top ten account for roughly a fifth. The sample consisted of PBMCs or a T cell subset sorted from them (not recorded which). These receptors were collected from a man aged 18 to 29 who had mild COVID-19 (a few samples of this study predate the infection). Cell type and time point are not known. The CDR3 runs from the conserved cysteine through the conserved F or W. D genes are given only for firm matches. Size is stated for part of the rows, as once, few or many counts, or as a class when the clone is expanded.

V gene,J gene,clone size,D gene,CDR3 DNA,CDR3 protein
TRBV5-5,TRBJ2-3,.,TRBD2,TGTGCCAGCAGCTTTACAGCGGGAGGGACAATGGCCACAGATACGCAGTATTTT,CASSFTAGGTMATDTQYF
TRBV5-1,TRBJ2-5,.,TRBD2,TGCGCCAGCAGGCCCCTAGCGGGGGGACAAGAGACCCAGTACTTC,CASRPLAGGQETQYF
TRBV7-2,TRBJ2-3,.,.,TGTGCCAGCAGCTTAGGGCACCCTCGCACAGATACGCAGTATTTT,CASSLGHPRTDTQYF
TRBV20-1,TRBJ2-7,.,.,TGCAGTGCTAACCAGGGGTTTCCCTACGAGCAGTACTTC,CSANQGFPYEQYF
TRBV19,TRBJ2-3,.,.,TGTGCCAGTAGTATGGGAGGGGGGGCAGATACGCAGTATTTT,CASSMGGGADTQYF
TRBV4-3,TRBJ2-1,few,TRBD1,TGCGCCAGCAGCCCAGGGACAGGGGGAAACTACAATGAGCAGTTCTTC,CASSPGTGGNYNEQFF
TRBV7-2,TRBJ1-5,.,TRBD1,TGTGCCAGCAGCGTAACAGGGGGGTCACAGCCCCAGCATTTT,CASSVTGGSQPQHF
TRBV27,TRBJ2-1,few,TRBD2,TGTGCCAGCAGTTTATCGAGCGGGGGGCGCTACAATGAGCAGTTCTTC,CASSLSSGGRYNEQFF
TRBV7-9,TRBJ2-7,.,TRBD1,TGTGCCAGCAGCCCCAGCGCGGGGACAGGGGCCTACGAGCAGTACTTC,CASSPSAGTGAYEQYF
TRBV7-6,TRBJ2-1,.,TRBD2,TGTGCCAGCAGCTTAGATGTAGCGGGGCCTCACAATGAGCAGTTCTTC,CASSLDVAGPHNEQFF
TRBV29-1,TRBJ2-5,few,.,TGCAGCGTACGAGTCAGGGCTCAAGAGACCCAGTACTTC,CSVRVRAQETQYF
TRBV6-2/TRBV6-3,TRBJ2-7,few,TRBD2,TGTGCCAGCAGTTACCCACTAGCGGGGAGCAACGAGCAGTACTTC,CASSYPLAGSNEQYF
TRBV7-2,TRBJ2-3,many,.,TGTGCCAGCAGCTTAGGACGGGTCACAGATACGCAGTATTTT,CASSLGRVTDTQYF
TRBV20-1,TRBJ1-2,.,.,TGCAGTGCTAGTTTGCGGCCGAGCTACACCTTC,CSASLRPSYTF
TRBV12-3/TRBV12-4,TRBJ1-1,few,.,TGTGCCAGCAGAAAAGGGCCTCGAAGGACGCTGAACACTGAAGCTTTCTTT,CASRKGPRRTLNTEAFF
TRBV25-1,TRBJ1-3,few,.,TGTGCCAGCAGCCCGGACGGGTATGGAAACACCATATATTTT,CASSPDGYGNTIYF
TRBV7-2,TRBJ1-2,once,.,TGTGCCAGCAGCTTAGTAGCAGGAAGACGCTATGGCTACACCTTC,CASSLVAGRRYGYTF
TRBV24-1,TRBJ1-4,.,TRBD1,TGTGCCACCAGGGCGGGACAGACGAATGAAAAACTGTTTTTT,CATRAGQTNEKLFF
TRBV6-2/TRBV6-3,TRBJ2-3,few,TRBD2,TGTGCCAGCAAAGCGGGGAACCCAGGGATGGATACGCAGTATTTT,CASKAGNPGMDTQYF
TRBV24-1,TRBJ2-1,.,.,TGTGCCACCAGTGATTTAGTTGATGAGCAGTTCTTC,CATSDLVDEQFF
TRBV20-1,TRBJ1-2,few,.,TGCAGTGCTTCAGGGTTGAACTATGGCTACACCTTC,CSASGLNYGYTF
TRBV19,TRBJ1-2,.,.,TGTGCCAGTAGTATAACAGGGATGGTAGCCTATGGCTACACCTTC,CASSITGMVAYGYTF
TRBV12-3/TRBV12-4,TRBJ2-5,few,.,TGTGCCAGCAGTGGCATTCGGACAGCGGAGACCCAGTACTTC,CASSGIRTAETQYF
TRBV4-3,TRBJ1-1,.,.,TGCGCCAGCAGCCAAGATGGGCAGCCTTACACTGAAGCTTTCTTT,CASSQDGQPYTEAFF
TRBV7-3,TRBJ2-3,many,.,TGTGCCAGCAGCTTAGTATCGGCGGCAGATACGCAGTATTTT,CASSLVSAADTQYF
TRBV18,TRBJ1-4,.,.,TGTGCCAGCTCACCCTATAATGAAAAACTGTTTTTT,CASSPYNEKLFF
TRBV29-1,TRBJ2-6,many,.,TGCAGCGTGGTCGCCGAAACACAATATTTCGGGGCCAACGTCCTGACTTTC,CSVVAETQYFGANVLTF
TRBV5-1,TRBJ1-1,.,TRBD1,TGCGCCAGCAAGCCAGGGGGGAACACTGAAGCTTTCTTT,CASKPGGNTEAFF
TRBV4-2,TRBJ2-1,many,.,TGTGCCAGCAGCCGTAGGAGTAGGGGGGAAGGTAGCAATGAGCAGTTCTTC,CASSRRSRGEGSNEQFF
TRBV6-5,TRBJ2-5,few,.,TGTGCCAGCAGTTACACACTAGCCCTCGAGACCCAGTACTTC,CASSYTLALETQYF